The 21 T cell receptor beta chains below all came from one sample that was sequenced in a study of radiation and T cells in renal cell carcinoma. As for time point: blood 4 weeks post-SBRT, at nephrectomy. The treatment here: 15 Gy SBRT to primary tumor, nephrectomy 4 weeks later. Assay: immunoSEQ multiplex PCR; the TCRdb copy retains only in-frame clones and omits some. The table shows 150,000 or so clones, with about nine tenths occurring only once. This material consisted of blood, taken from a patient whose treatment included radiotherapy and nephrectomy. These receptors were obtained from a woman between 45 and 60 years old with renal cell carcinoma.

The V gene is TRBV12-5, the J gene TRBJ1-5, with D perhaps TRBD1 (5 bases). The germline V gene has CDR1 LGHNT and CDR2 FRNRAP. The CDR3 extends over 18 amino acids. Trimming removed 0 bases from V and 2 bases from J, with 17 bases in between. This CDR3 is CASGLVAGAGQRNQPQHF. For the CDR3, the DNA is TGTGCTAGTGGTTTGGTAGCCGGGGCGGGTCAGCGCAATCAGCCCCAGCATTTT.

CDR3 residues: CASSLGPLGDEQYF. CDR3 DNA sequence: TGTGCCAGCAGCTTAGGGCCTCTCGGGGACGAGCAGTACTTC. The J gene is TRBJ2-7, the V gene TRBV7-6, with TRBD2 as a possible D gene (5 bases). The CDR3 length is 14 residues. Germline V gene sequence: CDR1 SGHVS, CDR2 FNYEAQ. V was pared by 1 base and J by 5 bases, with 12 bases between.

This chain connects TRBV6-1 to TRBJ1-1; possible D gene TRBD1, 6 bases. In germline, CDR1 is MNHNS, CDR2 SASEGT. CDR3 length equals 15 residues. Trimming stripped 7 bases from V and 3 bases from J, with 18 bases between. The CDR3 bases are TGTGCCAGCACAAGGCAGGGGAGAGCGGACACTGAAGCTTTCTTT. Residues: CASTRQGRADTEAFF.

This chain connects TRBV4-3 to TRBJ2-3; 10 nucleotides align to TRBD2. This CDR3 is 16 amino acids long. Germline V lookup: CDR1 LGHNA, CDR2 YSLEER. After removal of 0 bases from V and 5 bases from J, the junction contained 5 bases not matched to a gene. The CDR3 reads CASSQDQRGGRDTQYF. In nucleotides, the CDR3 is TGCGCCAGCAGCCAAGATCAGCGGGGGGGCCGAGATACGCAGTATTTT.

The V and J genes are TRBV6-6 and TRBJ2-7, with 7 nucleotides matching TRBD1. This CDR3 is 13 amino acids long. Germline values: CDR1 MNHNY, CDR2 SVGAGI (reference sequence). The ends lost 6 bases at V and 6 bases at J; junction bases unmatched: 8. Here the CDR3 reads CASRQGNKVEQYF. Here the CDR3 DNA reads TGTGCCAGCAGACAGGGGAATAAGGTCGAGCAGTACTTC.

The count of this clone is one. This chain uses TRBV7-2 with TRBJ2-5; 10 nucleotides agree with TRBD2. With 3 bases clipped from V and 5 bases from J, the junction kept 6 bases outside the gene matches. This CDR3 is 15 amino acids long. Looked up from germline, CDR1 is SGHTA and CDR2 is FQGNSA. The CDR3 DNA sequence: TGTGCCAGCAGCTTCCCAGCGGGGGGGCGGGAGACCCAGTACTTC. It translates to CASSFPAGGRETQYF.

The rearrangement joins TRBV7-9 to TRBJ2-7, with 7 bases aligning to TRBD1. V dropped 3 bases and J dropped 0; count of bases not matched to a gene: 5. The CDR3 consists of 15 residues. Germline V gives CDR1 SEHNR, CDR2 FQNEAQ (reference sequence). In DNA, the CDR3 is TGTGCCAGCAGCTTCGGACAGGCCAGCTCCTACGAGCAGTACTTC. Its translation is CASSFGQASSYEQYF.

The chain couples TRBV19 to TRBJ1-5, with 7 positions matching TRBD1. Germline lookup yields CDR1 LNHDA and CDR2 SQIVND (reference sequence). The CDR3 totals 15 residues. The V segment lost 0 bases and the J segment 4 bases; nucleotides outside the gene matches: 3. In DNA form, the CDR3 reads TGTGCCAGTAGTATAGATTCAGGGGGGAATCAGCCCCAGCATTTT. Translating it yields CASSIDSGGNQPQHF. Full variable domain (rest looked up from reference TRBV19 and TRBJ1-5): DGGITQSPKYLFRKEGQNVTLSCEQNLNHDAMYWYRQDPGQGLRLIYYSQIVNDFQKGDIAEGYSVSREKKESFPLTVTSAQKNPTAFYLCASSIDSGGNQPQHFGDGTRLSIL.

Only one count was recorded for this clone. The chain employs TRBV6-1 and TRBJ1-5, with a tentative D call TRBD1 (5 bases). The CDR3 has 14 amino acids. The V end lost 4 bases, the J end lost 6 bases, and 13 bases lay between the germline ends. CDR1 MNHNS and CDR2 SASEGT come from the germline V gene. CDR3 DNA sequence: TGTGCCAGCAGTGGAACAGGTTTGGGTCAGCCCCAGCATTTT. Amino acid sequence: CASSGTGLGQPQHF.

The chain recombines TRBV9 with TRBJ1-2; TRBD1 matches 9 bases. V shed 4 bases, J shed 6 bases, and the junction held 4 bases outside the gene matches. CDR1 and CDR2 from the germline V gene are SGDLS and YYNGEE. This CDR3 region has 13 residues. CDR3 coding DNA: TGTGCCAGCAGCCGGGACAGGGCGGATGGCTACACCTTC. Its protein is CASSRDRADGYTF.

This clone was counted a few times. The chain combines TRBV7-3 with TRBJ2-2; no firm D call. Trimming left V 4 bases short and J 3 bases short, with 9 bases between. The CDR3 covers 14 residues. Germline V lookup: CDR1 SGHTA, CDR2 FQGTGA. The CDR3 DNA is TGTGCCAGCAGCTGGGTTAGGGACACCGGGGAGCTGTTTTTT. Encoded protein: CASSWVRDTGELFF.

This clone was found a few times. V gene TRBV10-3 combines with J gene TRBJ1-1, with D hard to call. V lost 8 bases and J lost 6, with 16 bases in between. Germline assignment: CDR1 ENHRY and CDR2 SYGVKD. The CDR3 is made up of 13 amino acids. This CDR3 is CAIRWGSSAEAFF. CDR3 in DNA: TGTGCCATCCGATGGGGATCAAGCGCTGAAGCTTTCTTT.

V gene TRBV9 combines with J gene TRBJ1-1; D is perhaps TRBD1 (5 bases). The CDR3 has 16 amino acids. The V end lost 3 bases, the J end lost 2 bases, and 17 bases lay between the germline ends. Looked up from germline, CDR1 is SGDLS and CDR2 is YYNGEE. In DNA form, the CDR3 reads TGTGCCAGCAGCGCACGTGGGGGGACGAGTAACACTGAAGCTTTCTTT. This codes for CASSARGGTSNTEAFF. Complete variable domain (other parts from reference TRBV9 and TRBJ1-1): DSGVTQTPKHLITATGQRVTLRCSPRSGDLSVYWYQQSLDQGLQFLIQYYNGEERAKGNILERFSAQQFPDLHSELNLSSLELGDSALYFCASSARGGTSNTEAFFGQGTRLTVV.

In its sample, this clone was seen once. The CDR3 DNA sequence: TGTGCCAGCTCCGCGGGGGACAGGGGGCAATACGAGCAGTACTTC. It yields the protein CASSAGDRGQYEQYF. The chain couples TRBV18 to TRBJ2-7, with TRBD1 matching over 12 bases. With V trimmed by 6 bases and J by 4 bases, 7 bases remained unmatched. CDR1 KGHSH and CDR2 LQKENI come from the germline V gene. CDR3 size: 15 residues.

The V call is TRBV18, the J call TRBJ1-6, with D unresolved. V was clipped by 0 bases and J by 8 bases, with 14 bases between them. The CDR3 runs 16 residues. CDR1 is KGHSH, CDR2 LQKENI, per germline. The CDR3 DNA reads TGTGCCAGCTCACCACCACTCGGTGGAGGGCATTCACCCCTCCACTTT. This encodes CASSPPLGGGHSPLHF.

The J gene is TRBJ2-4, the V gene TRBV5-1; D gene unclear. There are 14 residues in the CDR3. Germline lookup yields CDR1 SGHRS and CDR2 YFSETQ. V was pared by 5 bases and J by 0 bases, with 9 bases between. The CDR3: CASRTDIAKNIQYF. As DNA, the CDR3 is TGCGCCAGCAGAACAGACATAGCCAAAAACATTCAGTACTTC.

The rearrangement joins TRBV7-2 to TRBJ1-1, with D maybe TRBD1 (6 bases). This CDR3 region has 12 residues. CDR1 and CDR2 from the germline V gene are SGHTA and FQGNSA. The V and J ends lost 4 bases and 8 bases respectively, with 11 bases between them. CDR3 protein: CASSYTTGEAFF. DNA of the CDR3: TGTGCCAGCAGCTACACCACAGGGGAAGCTTTCTTT. The entire variable domain, with the rest obtained from reference TRBV7-2 and TRBJ1-1, is as follows: GAGVSQSPSNKVTEKGKDVELRCDPISGHTALYWYRQSLGQGLEFLIYFQGNSAPDKSGLPSDRFSAERTGGSVSTLTIQRTQQEDSAVYLCASSYTTGEAFFGQGTRLTVV.

The rearrangement links TRBV19 to TRBJ2-3; no definite D call. V was shortened by 10 bases and J by 4 bases, with 27 bases between the two germline ends. This CDR3 spans 17 amino acids. CDR1 and CDR2 from the germline V gene are LNHDA and SQIVND (reference sequence). Written as DNA, the CDR3 is TGTGCCACCTCCCGAACGACTGCGGTACCTGCACCAGATACGCAGTATTTT. Its protein product is CATSRTTAVPAPDTQYF.

The chain links TRBV5-6 to TRBJ1-4; D is possibly TRBD1 (6 bases). Germline assignment: CDR1 SGHDT and CDR2 YYEEEE. Deletions cut 1 base from V and 4 bases from J, with 17 bases between. This CDR3 is 17 amino acids long. CDR3 DNA: TGTGCCAGCAGCTTGTACGGTAGTGGGGGCATTAATGAAAAACTGTTTTTT. This translates into CASSLYGSGGINEKLFF.

The chain is built from TRBV11-1 and TRBJ2-5; D call uncertain. From germline, CDR1 is SGHAT and CDR2 FQDESV (reference sequence). The V end was cut by 1 base, the J end by 0 bases, with 6 bases between. CDR3 size: 14 residues. This CDR3 is CASSLEDYQETQYF. The CDR3 DNA is TGTGCCAGCAGCTTAGAGGATTACCAAGAGACCCAGTACTTC.

Concerning this clone: The sample carries other DNA sequences with the same CDR3. This rearrangement joins TRBV29-1 to TRBJ1-2; D unclear. Germline loops: CDR1 SQVTM, CDR2 ANQGSEA. V was trimmed by 3 bases and J by 5 bases, leaving 10 bases between them. CDR3 length equals 12 residues. CDR3 bases: TGCAGCGTTGAGGAAGGAGGGTATGGCTACACCTTC. Translation gives CSVEEGGYGYTF.